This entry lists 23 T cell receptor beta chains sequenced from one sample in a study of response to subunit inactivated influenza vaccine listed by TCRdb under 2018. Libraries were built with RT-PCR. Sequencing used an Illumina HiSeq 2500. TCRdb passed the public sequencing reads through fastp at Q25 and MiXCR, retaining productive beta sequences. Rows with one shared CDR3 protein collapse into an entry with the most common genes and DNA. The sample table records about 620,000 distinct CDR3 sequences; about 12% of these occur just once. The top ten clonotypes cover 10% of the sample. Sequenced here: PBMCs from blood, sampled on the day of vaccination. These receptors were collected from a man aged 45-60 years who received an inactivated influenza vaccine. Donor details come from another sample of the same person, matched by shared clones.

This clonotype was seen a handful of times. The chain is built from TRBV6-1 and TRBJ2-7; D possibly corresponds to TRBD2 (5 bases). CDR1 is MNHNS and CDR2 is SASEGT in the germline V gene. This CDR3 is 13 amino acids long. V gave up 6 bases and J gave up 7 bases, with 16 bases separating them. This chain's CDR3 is CASSPGPTGEQYF. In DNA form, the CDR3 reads TGTGCCAGCAGCCCTGGGCCCACGGGAGAGCAGTACTTC.

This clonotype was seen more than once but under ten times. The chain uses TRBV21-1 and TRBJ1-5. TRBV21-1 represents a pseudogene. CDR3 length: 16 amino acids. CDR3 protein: CASSTIGRNSNQPQHF. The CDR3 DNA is TGTGCCAGCAGCACTATAGGACGGAACAGTAATCAGCCCCAGCATTTT.

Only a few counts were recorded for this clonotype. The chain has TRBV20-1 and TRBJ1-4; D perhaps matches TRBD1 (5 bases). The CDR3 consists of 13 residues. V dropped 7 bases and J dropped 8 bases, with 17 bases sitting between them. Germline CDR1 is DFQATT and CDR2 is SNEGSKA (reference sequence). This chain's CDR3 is CSVRRGGEEKLFF. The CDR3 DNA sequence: TGCAGTGTCCGACGTGGGGGTGAGGAAAAACTGTTTTTT.

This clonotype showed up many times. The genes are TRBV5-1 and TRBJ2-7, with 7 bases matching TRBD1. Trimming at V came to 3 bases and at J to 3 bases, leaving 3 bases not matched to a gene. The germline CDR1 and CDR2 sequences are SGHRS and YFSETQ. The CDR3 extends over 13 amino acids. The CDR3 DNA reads TGCGCCAGCAGCTCAGGGGGAAACTACGAGCAGTACTTC. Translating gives CASSSGGNYEQYF.

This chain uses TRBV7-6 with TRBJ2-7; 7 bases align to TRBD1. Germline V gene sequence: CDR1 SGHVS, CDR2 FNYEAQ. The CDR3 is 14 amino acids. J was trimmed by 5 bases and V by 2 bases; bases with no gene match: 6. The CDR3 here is CASSLSYRGHEQYF. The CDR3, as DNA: TGTGCCAGCAGCTTATCGTACAGGGGCCACGAGCAGTACTTC.

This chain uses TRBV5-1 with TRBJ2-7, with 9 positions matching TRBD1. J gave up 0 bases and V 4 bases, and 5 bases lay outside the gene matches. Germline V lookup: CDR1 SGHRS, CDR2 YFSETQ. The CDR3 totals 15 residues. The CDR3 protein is CASSQGTGTSYEQYF. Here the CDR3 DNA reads TGCGCCAGCAGCCAAGGGACAGGGACCTCCTACGAGCAGTACTTC.

CDR3 nucleotides: TGTGCCAGCGCCCGGGTACCGTATTTCGGGGAGCTGTTTTTT. Its protein is CASARVPYFGELFF. V gene TRBV27 combines with J gene TRBJ2-2; D is undetermined. Germline lookup yields CDR1 MNHEY and CDR2 SMNVEV (reference sequence). The CDR3 is 14 residues long. V lost 8 bases, J lost 7 bases, and 17 bases lay in between.

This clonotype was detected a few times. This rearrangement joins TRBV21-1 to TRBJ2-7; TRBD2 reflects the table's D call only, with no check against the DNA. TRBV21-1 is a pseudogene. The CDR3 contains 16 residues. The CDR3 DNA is TGTGCCAGCAGCAAAGAAGGGACTAAGAGGAGGTACGAGCAGTACTTC. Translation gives CASSKEGTKRRYEQYF.

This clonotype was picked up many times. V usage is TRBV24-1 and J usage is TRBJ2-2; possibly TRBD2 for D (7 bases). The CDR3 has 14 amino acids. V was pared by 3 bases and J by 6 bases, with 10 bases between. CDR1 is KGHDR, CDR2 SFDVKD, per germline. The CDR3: CATSDGGGPGELFF. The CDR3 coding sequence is TGTGCCACCAGTGATGGCGGGGGCCCCGGGGAGCTGTTTTTT.

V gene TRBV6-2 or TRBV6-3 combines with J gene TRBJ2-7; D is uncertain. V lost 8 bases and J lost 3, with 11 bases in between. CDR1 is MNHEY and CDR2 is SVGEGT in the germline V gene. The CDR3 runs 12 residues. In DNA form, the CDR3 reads TGTGCCAGCTCTCAGGTGATCTACGAGCAGTACTTC. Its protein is CASSQVIYEQYF.

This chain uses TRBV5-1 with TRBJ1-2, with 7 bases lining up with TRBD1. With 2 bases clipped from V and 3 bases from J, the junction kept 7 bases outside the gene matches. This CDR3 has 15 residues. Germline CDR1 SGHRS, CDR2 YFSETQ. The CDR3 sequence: CASSFLLGGDYGYTF. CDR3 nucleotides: TGCGCCAGCAGCTTCCTACTAGGGGGCGACTATGGCTACACCTTC. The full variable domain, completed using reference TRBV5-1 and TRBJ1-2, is KAGVTQTPRYLIKTRGQQVTLSCSPISGHRSVSWYQQTPGQGLQFLFEYFSETQRNKGNFPGRFSGRQFSNSRSEMNVSTLELGDSALYLCASSFLLGGDYGYTFGSGTRLTVV.

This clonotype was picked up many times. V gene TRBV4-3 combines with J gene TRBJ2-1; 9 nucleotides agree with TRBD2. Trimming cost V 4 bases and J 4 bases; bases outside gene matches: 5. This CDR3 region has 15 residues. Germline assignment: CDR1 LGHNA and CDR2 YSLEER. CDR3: CASSLGLAKYNEQFF. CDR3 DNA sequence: TGCGCCAGCAGCCTGGGACTAGCAAAATACAATGAGCAGTTCTTC.

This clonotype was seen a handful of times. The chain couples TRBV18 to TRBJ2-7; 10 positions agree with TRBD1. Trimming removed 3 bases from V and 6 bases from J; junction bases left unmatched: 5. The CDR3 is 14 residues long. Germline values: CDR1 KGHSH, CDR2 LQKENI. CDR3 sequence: CASSPDRGRSEQYF. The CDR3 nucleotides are TGTGCCAGCTCACCTGACAGGGGGCGAAGCGAGCAGTACTTC.

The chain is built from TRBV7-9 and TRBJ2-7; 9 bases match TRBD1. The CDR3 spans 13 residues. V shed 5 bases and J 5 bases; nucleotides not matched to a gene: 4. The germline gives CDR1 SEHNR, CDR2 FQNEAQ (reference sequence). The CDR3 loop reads CASSEQGADEQYF. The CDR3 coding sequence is TGTGCCAGCAGCGAACAGGGGGCAGACGAGCAGTACTTC.

The CDR3 here is CASSDPRGREQPQHF. The CDR3 DNA is TGTGCCAGCAGTGACCCGCGCGGTCGGGAACAGCCCCAGCATTTT. The chain is built from TRBV6-4 and TRBJ1-5; D gene uncertain. The CDR3 is made up of 15 amino acids. Germline CDR1 MRHNA, CDR2 SNTAGT. V lost 2 bases to trimming and J lost 7 bases, with 15 bases between them.

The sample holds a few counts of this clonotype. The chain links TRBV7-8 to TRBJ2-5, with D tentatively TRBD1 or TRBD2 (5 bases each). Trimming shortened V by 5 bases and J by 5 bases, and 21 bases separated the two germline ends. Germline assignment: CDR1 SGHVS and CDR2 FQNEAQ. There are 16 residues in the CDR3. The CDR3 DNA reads TGTGCCAGCAGCAATACGGCAGGGAGAGGTTTGGAGACCCAGTACTTC. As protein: CASSNTAGRGLETQYF.

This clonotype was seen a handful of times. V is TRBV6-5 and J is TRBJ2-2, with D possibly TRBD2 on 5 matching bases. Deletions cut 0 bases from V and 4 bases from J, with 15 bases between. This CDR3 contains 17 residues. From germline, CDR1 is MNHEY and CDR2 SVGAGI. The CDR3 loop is CASSYSWSPAGTGELFF. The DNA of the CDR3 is TGTGCCAGCAGTTACTCCTGGTCCCCCGCGGGCACCGGGGAGCTGTTTTTT.

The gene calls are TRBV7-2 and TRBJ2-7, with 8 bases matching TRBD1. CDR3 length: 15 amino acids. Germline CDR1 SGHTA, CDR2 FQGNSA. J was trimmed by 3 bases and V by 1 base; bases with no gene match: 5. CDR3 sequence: CASSLEGQAYYEQYF. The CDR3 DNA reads TGTGCCAGCAGCTTAGAGGGACAGGCGTACTACGAGCAGTACTTC.

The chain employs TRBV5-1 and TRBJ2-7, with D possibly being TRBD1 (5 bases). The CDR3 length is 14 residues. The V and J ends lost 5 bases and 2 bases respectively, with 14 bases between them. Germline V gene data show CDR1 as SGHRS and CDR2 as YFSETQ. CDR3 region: CASSPADRTYEQYF. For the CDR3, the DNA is TGCGCCAGCAGTCCCGCAGACAGAACCTACGAGCAGTACTTC.

CDR3 region: CSAPGTARSQYF. The CDR3, as DNA: TGCAGTGCTCCCGGGACAGCTCGGTCCCAGTACTTC. This sequence joins TRBV20-1 and TRBJ2-5; 7 positions agree with TRBD1. The CDR3 is 12 residues long. Germline V CDR1 and CDR2: DFQATT, SNEGSKA (reference sequence). Trimming cost V 5 bases and J 9 bases; bases outside gene matches: 9.

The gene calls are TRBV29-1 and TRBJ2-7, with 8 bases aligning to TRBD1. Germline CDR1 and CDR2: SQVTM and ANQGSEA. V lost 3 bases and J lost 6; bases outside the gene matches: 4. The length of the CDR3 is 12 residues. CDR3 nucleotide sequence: TGCAGCGTTGACCAGGGGGCTCTCGAGCAGTACTTC. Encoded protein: CSVDQGALEQYF.

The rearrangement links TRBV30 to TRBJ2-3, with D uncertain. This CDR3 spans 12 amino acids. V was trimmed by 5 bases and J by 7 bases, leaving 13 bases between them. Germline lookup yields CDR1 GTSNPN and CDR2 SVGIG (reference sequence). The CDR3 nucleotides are TGTGCCTGGGAGGCTGGCATGAATACGCAGTATTTT. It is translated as CAWEAGMNTQYF.

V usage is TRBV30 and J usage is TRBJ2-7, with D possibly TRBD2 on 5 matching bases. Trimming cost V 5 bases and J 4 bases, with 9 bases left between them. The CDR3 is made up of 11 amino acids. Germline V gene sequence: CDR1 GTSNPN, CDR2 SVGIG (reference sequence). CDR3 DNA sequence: TGTGCCTGGGCCGGGGTTTACGAGCAGTACTTC. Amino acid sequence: CAWAGVYEQYF.